Listed below are T cell receptor beta chains from one sample, sequenced in a study of Graves' ophthalmopathy and Graves' hyperthyroidism. TCRdb recomputed calls from the multiplex PCR reads with MiXCR, one row per CDR3 protein. The data show about half a million distinct CDR3 sequences, over 13% seen once. Sample: blood. The receptors were sampled from a woman under 40 with Graves' ophthalmopathy. The CDR3 runs from the conserved cysteine through the conserved F or W. D genes are given only for firm matches. Clone size appears in some rows only: once, few, many, or a class for an expanded clone.

j_call v_call d_call clone_size cdr3_aa cdr3_nt
TRBJ2-7 TRBV4-1 . many CASSQVSSLVAEQYF TGCGCCAGCAGCCAAGTCTCTAGTCTAGTAGCGGAGCAGTACTTC
TRBJ1-5 TRBV20-1 . many CSALEGVSNQPQHF TGCAGTGCCTTAGAAGGGGTCAGCAATCAGCCCCAGCATTTT
TRBJ2-4 TRBV10-1 TRBD1 many CASSEHPGQGNIQYF TGCGCCAGCAGTGAGCACCCGGGACAGGGAAACATTCAGTACTTC
TRBJ1-2 TRBV12-3/TRBV12-4 . once CASSRPGNYGYTF TGTGCCAGCAGTCGCCCCGGGAACTATGGCTACACCTTC
TRBJ1-5 TRBV6-1 . many CASSDQPQHF TGTGCCAGCAGTGATCAGCCCCAGCATTTT
TRBJ1-6 TRBV6-1 . many CASSRQRGLNNSPLHF TGTGCCAGCAGTCGTCAGAGAGGGCTTAATAATTCACCCCTCCACTTT
TRBJ2-5 TRBV29-1 . . CSSRGALRETQYF TGCAGTAGTAGAGGGGCCCTCCGAGAGACCCAGTACTTC
TRBJ1-1 TRBV15 . many CATSNGWASMNTEAFF TGTGCCACCAGCAACGGATGGGCTTCCATGAACACTGAAGCTTTCTTT
TRBJ2-7 TRBV6-5 . many CASSYRQESYEQYF TGTGCCAGCAGTTACAGACAGGAGTCCTACGAGCAGTACTTC
TRBJ2-2 TRBV5-1 TRBD2 . CASSLPLAGGTGELFF TGCGCCAGCAGCCTACCACTAGCGGGGGGCACCGGGGAGCTGTTTTTT
TRBJ2-4 TRBV2 TRBD2 many CASKFSGGDIQYF TGTGCCAGCAAATTTAGCGGGGGTGACATTCAGTACTTC
TRBJ1-5 TRBV5-1 . many CASSLVSGEQPQHF TGCGCCAGCAGCTTGGTATCAGGGGAACAGCCCCAGCATTTT
TRBJ2-7 TRBV4-1 TRBD2 many CASSQAISGSYEQYF TGCGCCAGCAGCCAAGCCATTAGCGGGAGTTACGAGCAGTACTTC
TRBJ1-5 TRBV5-5 TRBD1 . CASSLATGFNQPQHF TGTGCCAGCAGCTTGGCGACAGGGTTCAATCAGCCCCAGCATTTT
TRBJ2-7 TRBV20-1 TRBD2 many CSASPLAGDYYEQYF TGCAGTGCCAGCCCTTTAGCGGGGGATTACTACGAGCAGTACTTC
TRBJ1-2 TRBV7-2 . many CASSYGNRAINYGYTF TGTGCCAGCAGCTACGGGAACAGGGCCATCAACTATGGCTACACCTTC
TRBJ2-7 TRBV28 TRBD1 . CASSKTGGAGEQYF TGTGCCAGCAGCAAAACAGGGGGCGCAGGCGAGCAGTACTTC
TRBJ1-2 TRBV4-2 TRBD1 many CASSIDRGRDGYTF TGTGCCAGCAGCATTGACAGGGGGCGCGATGGCTACACCTTC
TRBJ2-7 TRBV6-1 . many CASSEGTVSYEQYF TGTGCCAGCAGTGAAGGGACAGTCTCCTACGAGCAGTACTTC
TRBJ1-1 TRBV2 . many CASSVNPGDTEAFF TGTGCCAGCAGTGTCAACCCCGGGGACACTGAAGCTTTCTTT
TRBJ1-1 TRBV9 . many CASKPGIRNTEAFF TGTGCCAGCAAGCCAGGGATTAGGAACACTGAAGCTTTCTTT
TRBJ2-2 TRBV13 . many CASSLHHTGELFF TGTGCCAGCAGCTTACATCACACCGGGGAGCTGTTTTTT
TRBJ2-7 TRBV6-4 . . CASSDFGGTGWPYEQYF TGTGCCAGCAGCGACTTCGGGGGAACGGGCTGGCCCTACGAGCAGTACTTC
TRBJ1-6 TRBV2 . few CASSGKTAYYNSPLHF TGTGCCAGCAGTGGCAAGACAGCCTACTATAATTCACCCCTCCACTTT
TRBJ1-1 TRBV29-1 . many CSVERGGANTEAFF TGCAGCGTTGAACGAGGGGGGGCGAACACTGAAGCTTTCTTT
TRBJ1-5 TRBV6-1 . few CASSELGGLYLQPQHF TGTGCCAGCAGTGAACTCGGGGGGCTCTACCTTCAGCCCCAGCATTTT
TRBJ1-6 TRBV12-5 . many CASGFGAPLHF TGTGCTAGTGGTTTTGGTGCTCCCCTCCACTTT
TRBJ1-1 TRBV9 TRBD1 many CASSVDAGGYTEAFF TGTGCCAGCAGCGTAGATGCAGGGGGATACACTGAAGCTTTCTTT
TRBJ2-2 TRBV7-3 . few CASSLLGPDGELFF TGTGCCAGCAGCTTATTGGGGCCGGACGGGGAGCTGTTTTTT
TRBJ2-7 TRBV4-3 TRBD2 few CASTNLAGSWISSYEQYF TGCGCCAGCACCAACCTAGCGGGGTCGTGGATCTCCTCCTACGAGCAGTACTTC
TRBJ2-3 TRBV6-5 TRBD2 many CASSYSLAGPTDTQYF TGTGCCAGCAGTTACTCTTTAGCGGGACCCACAGATACGCAGTATTTT
TRBJ1-1 TRBV19 . many CASSQQVVNTEAFF TGTGCCAGTAGTCAACAGGTTGTGAACACTGAAGCTTTCTTT
TRBJ2-6 TRBV20-1 . many CSAPGGGVSGANVLTF TGCAGTGCACCCGGGGGTGGTGTATCAGGGGCCAACGTCCTGACTTTC
TRBJ1-2 TRBV20-1 TRBD1 . CSARTGSYGYTF TGCAGTGCTAGGACAGGGAGCTATGGCTACACCTTC
TRBJ1-3 TRBV12-3/TRBV12-4 TRBD1 . CASSLFGWTGAGNTIYF TGTGCCAGCAGTTTGTTTGGGTGGACAGGGGCTGGAAACACCATATATTTT
TRBJ2-7 TRBV6-1 TRBD2 many CASSEGVAGWYEQYF TGTGCCAGCAGCGAGGGGGTAGCGGGGTGGTACGAGCAGTACTTC
TRBJ2-5 TRBV14 . few CASSQKPGQGIYETQYF TGTGCCAGCAGCCAAAAACCGGGTCAGGGAATTTACGAGACCCAGTACTTC
TRBJ2-5 TRBV20-1 . . CSAWDFQETQYF TGCAGTGCTTGGGACTTTCAAGAGACCCAGTACTTC
TRBJ2-2 TRBV10-3 . few CAITEGGAGELFF TGTGCCATCACCGAGGGGGGGGCCGGGGAGCTGTTTTTT
TRBJ2-3 TRBV12-3/TRBV12-4 TRBD2 many CASSSFLTSGSADTQYF TGTGCCAGCAGCTCCTTTCTGACTAGCGGGAGTGCAGATACGCAGTATTTT
TRBJ1-1 TRBV19 . many CASSIVGPMNTEAFF TGTGCCAGTAGTATAGTCGGGCCAATGAACACTGAAGCTTTCTTT
TRBJ1-2 TRBV30 . many CAWSRLAYGYTF TGTGCCTGGAGTCGCTTGGCCTATGGCTACACCTTC
TRBJ2-4 TRBV20-1 TRBD2 many CSARPGLAGELAKNIQYF TGCAGTGCTAGACCGGGACTAGCGGGAGAACTAGCCAAAAACATTCAGTACTTC
TRBJ2-7 TRBV6-1 . . CASTHMGTAYEQYF TGTGCCAGCACCCACATGGGAACCGCCTACGAGCAGTACTTC
TRBJ1-3 TRBV25-1 . many CASSEYEAGDSGNTIYF TGTGCCAGCAGTGAATATGAGGCGGGGGACTCTGGAAACACCATATATTTT
TRBJ2-5 TRBV28 . many CASSQGPYQETQYF TGTGCCAGCAGTCAGGGTCCGTACCAAGAGACCCAGTACTTC
TRBJ1-6 TRBV6-1 . many CASRRTGRDLPLHF TGTGCCAGCAGGAGAACCGGACGGGACCTACCCCTCCACTTT